This is a list of T cell receptor beta chains from one sample in a study of response to subunit inactivated influenza vaccine. TCRdb itself ran the RT-PCR reads through MiXCR, one entry per CDR3 protein. In the table there are about 580,000 distinct CDR3 sequences, roughly 15% of which are singletons. Sequences were derived from PBMCs from blood, sampled roughly 12 days after vaccination. The source of these receptors is a man aged 50-59 years who received an inactivated influenza vaccine. Each CDR3 is given without its conserved first and last residue.

TRBJ2-1 TRBV15 ATSSQEVLASSYNEQF
TRBJ1-3 TRBV2 ASSDGTANSGNTIY
TRBJ2-5 TRBV20-1 SARDIRFETQY
TRBJ2-1 TRBV6-2/TRBV6-3 ASSYLKEQF
TRBJ2-5 TRBV12-3/TRBV12-4 ASSGLASQETQY
TRBJ2-7 TRBV5-1 ASSDFGLEEYEQY
TRBJ2-3 TRBV7-2 ASSLPLAGLVTDTQY
TRBJ2-3 TRBV7-9 ASSFRGRADTQY
TRBJ1-5 TRBV2 ASTPDLNQPQH
TRBJ1-6 TRBV2 ASGRDRGLSPLH
TRBJ2-5 TRBV24-1 ATGEGGKETQY
TRBJ1-6 TRBV7-9 ASSQTGGSYNSPLH
TRBJ2-2 TRBV7-9 ASRLRDTGELF
TRBJ1-1 TRBV18 ASSPPSRMNTEAF
TRBJ1-4 TRBV28 ASSPSGLGEKLF
TRBJ2-5 TRBV5-1 ASSLTGTSKSPQY
TRBJ2-7 TRBV28 ASSFGQRDSYEQY
TRBJ1-5 TRBV20-1 SARGREWIGNQPQH
TRBJ2-3 TRBV20-1 SARPGTDTQY
TRBJ2-5 TRBV20-1 SASGTGDTETQY
TRBJ2-1 TRBV20-1 SARRVTSGRAGEQF
TRBJ1-3 TRBV28 ASSLSGTGAVSGNTIY
TRBJ2-7 TRBV7-2 ASSFGLAGDYYEQY
TRBJ1-1 TRBV5-1 ASRKAVNTEAF
TRBJ2-3 TRBV20-1 SVRGLTDTQY
TRBJ2-7 TRBV6-1 ASRVTKTYEQY
TRBJ2-1 TRBV12-3/TRBV12-4 ASSIAGLNEQF
TRBJ2-3 TRBV5-1 ASSRLAGGPGDTQY
TRBJ2-7 TRBV11-2 ASSGWDGSYEQY
TRBJ2-1 TRBV11-2 ASSSRDRGSYNEQF
TRBJ2-2 TRBV7-8 ASSGLLAGILTGELF
TRBJ2-7 TRBV20-1 SAGVSNLVLNEQY
TRBJ2-7 TRBV7-2 ASSLNLVAEQY
TRBJ1-1 TRBV4-2 ASSQDVEGVAF
TRBJ2-5 TRBV14 ASSQVFGETQY
TRBJ1-2 TRBV29-1 SCGGGPENYGYT
TRBJ2-1 TRBV5-6 ASSVSGHSYNEQF
TRBJ2-5 TRBV3-1 ASSKETGGETQY
TRBJ2-5 TRBV12-5 ASGTGIQETQY
TRBJ1-1 TRBV25-1 ASSGSQAWGAEAF
TRBJ2-1 TRBV12-3/TRBV12-4 ASSRLGGGVGGEQF
TRBJ1-1 TRBV6-5 ASSYSSAGNTEAF
TRBJ2-7 TRBV3-1 ASSIRTGHYEQY
TRBJ2-1 TRBV7-2 ASSLDGASYNEQF
TRBJ1-2 TRBV20-1 SAYPTAPYGYT
TRBJ2-1 TRBV4-3 ASSQDLIEGEQF
TRBJ2-3 TRBV20-1 SANLAGGGTDTQY
TRBJ2-3 TRBV20-1 SAGSSGRATDTQY
TRBJ2-1 TRBV24-1 ATSEGSGRTNEQF